This record concerns one T cell receptor beta chain sequence. The junction differs from germline at one of its ends, possibly a read error. This CDR3 comprises 14 residues. Germline lookup yields CDR1 SGHVS and CDR2 FNYEAQ. The data originate from a study of beta chain features in type 1 diabetes. Since all of the isolated RNA was reverse transcribed, expressed TCRB transcripts were what got sequenced. Sequenced by immunoSEQ multiplex PCR; TCRdb stores in-frame clones only, minus some. The repertoire consists of 680,000 or so clones, with 15% to 17% occurring once and the leading ten covering approximately 0.099%. Cell sorting via CD45RO/CCR7/CD25/CD127/CD95/CD27 was performed to obtain CD4+ naive, central memory, regulatory and stem cell-like memory cells.

The chain has TRBV7-6 and TRBJ2-7; 12 bases are a match to TRBD2. The receptor's source is a man between 18 and 29 years old in good health. Sequences were obtained from naive CD4+ T cells from blood. The CDR3 protein is CASSLAGGPYEQYF. The CDR3 coding sequence is TGTGCCAGCAGCCTAGCGGGAGGGCCATACGAGCAGTACTTC.